This T cell receptor (beta chain) stems from a study of T cell repertoires in cytomegalovirus infection. V lost 5 bases and J lost 2, with 13 bases in between. CDR1 SQVTM and CDR2 ANQGSEA come from the germline V gene. The CDR3 length is 14 residues. Via MiXCR, TCRdb re-called the reads, giving one row per CDR3 protein. This sample yields around 440,000 distinct CDR3 sequences, of which around 11% are seen a single time; roughly a tenth belongs to the top ten. The sequenced sample was PBMCs. This receptor was obtained from a human donor in good health (CMV status not recorded). Some clones in this sample may be carry-over from other donors' samples. The chain links TRBV29-1 to TRBJ2-1; a possible D gene is TRBD2 (6 bases). The CDR3 coding sequence is TGCAGCGTTTTCCCGCGGGGAACCTACAATGAGCAGTTCTTC. Amino acids: CSVFPRGTYNEQFF.